The next 21 T cell receptor beta chains were all read from a single sample in a study of blood T cell repertoires in COVID-19. The protocol was immunoSEQ multiplex PCR, while the TCRdb copy is restricted to in-frame clones and leaves out a portion. The data hold fewer than 450,000 clones, with around 87% observed a single time. The sequencing sample was made of peripheral blood. All receptors derive from a woman aged 45 to 65 with COVID-19, enrolled during active disease.

The CDR3 reads CASSSPGQGLFHEQYF. CDR3 sequence (DNA): TGTGCCAGCAGCTCTCCGGGACAGGGGTTATTCCACGAGCAGTACTTC. The J gene is TRBJ2-7, the V gene TRBV5-6; 10 bases are shared with TRBD1. The germline gives CDR1 SGHDT, CDR2 YYEEEE. Losses at the gene ends were 3 bases for V and 5 bases for J; bases not matched to a gene: 11. This CDR3 is 16 amino acids long.

The chain recombines TRBV4-2 with TRBJ1-1; tentatively, D is TRBD1 (5 bases). Germline V lookup: CDR1 LGHNA, CDR2 YNFKEQ. This CDR3 comprises 16 residues. Trimming pared 4 bases from V and 0 bases from J, leaving 15 bases between. DNA of the CDR3: TGTGCCAGCAGCCCATACACGCGGGGCATGAACACTGAAGCTTTCTTT. The encoded protein is CASSPYTRGMNTEAFF.

This clone has a single count. J is TRBJ1-5 and V is TRBV29-1, with D perhaps TRBD1 (5 bases). The CDR3 extends over 15 amino acids. The germline V gene has CDR1 SQVTM and CDR2 ANQGSEA. Deletions cut 4 bases from V and 0 bases from J, with 13 bases between. The CDR3 spells CSVALVGGSNQPQHF. In DNA, the CDR3 is TGCAGCGTTGCCCTCGTCGGGGGTAGCAATCAGCCCCAGCATTTT.

The chain uses TRBV3-1 (or the pseudogene TRBV3-2) and TRBJ2-1; D unresolved. The germline gives CDR1 LGHDT, CDR2 YNNKEL (reference sequence). The CDR3 loop spans 14 amino acids. The V end was cut by 10 bases, the J end by 2 bases, with 15 bases between. The DNA of the CDR3 is TGTGCCACGCAGATGATGGAGACCTACAATGAGCAGTTCTTC. Its translation is CATQMMETYNEQFF.

The chain employs TRBV7-9 and TRBJ1-1, with 7 nucleotides matching TRBD1. Germline V lookup: CDR1 SEHNR, CDR2 FQNEAQ (reference sequence). The CDR3 loop spans 16 amino acids. The junction had 7 bases not matched to a gene; V was cut back by 3 bases and J by 0 bases. In DNA form, the CDR3 reads TGTGCCAGCAGCTTCAGACAGGGCCCTGTGAACACTGAAGCTTTCTTT. It codes for CASSFRQGPVNTEAFF.

This chain links TRBV12-2 with TRBJ2-1; no DNA check was done on the table's D call, TRBD2. TRBV12-2 corresponds to a pseudogene. There are 17 residues in the CDR3. The CDR3 sequence: CASREVPTRESYNEQFF. CDR3 nucleotides: TGTGCAAGTCGCGAAGTCCCGACTAGGGAATCCTACAATGAGCAGTTCTTC.

The sample holds a few counts of this clone. The rearrangement links TRBV6-5 to TRBJ1-3, with TRBD1 identical over 11 bases. This CDR3 region has 16 residues. Germline V lookup: CDR1 MNHEY, CDR2 SVGAGI. The V and J ends lost 4 bases and 7 bases, in that order; junction bases with no gene match: 9. CDR3 residues: CASSSAPGQGENTIYF. In DNA, the CDR3 is TGTGCCAGCAGTTCCGCACCGGGACAGGGGGAGAACACCATATATTTT.

The V gene is TRBV11-2, the J gene TRBJ2-2; D not resolved. The V gene lost 8 bases and the J gene lost 1 base, with 17 bases spanning the gap. The CDR3 is 16 residues long. CDR1 and CDR2 (germline): SGHAT, FQNNGV. The CDR3 DNA sequence: TGTGCCAGCGTACCCCTACAGATTCTGAACACCGGGGAGCTGTTTTTT. This gives the protein CASVPLQILNTGELFF.

The gene calls are TRBV19 and TRBJ2-2, with a possible D match to TRBD2 (5 bases). The CDR3 loop spans 14 amino acids. Germline values: CDR1 LNHDA, CDR2 SQIVND (reference sequence). The V and J ends lost 4 bases and 5 bases respectively, with 11 bases between them. This CDR3 is CASSNLAVTGELFF. CDR3 in DNA: TGTGCCAGTAGTAACCTAGCAGTTACCGGGGAGCTGTTTTTT.

This clone has only one observation. This sequence joins TRBV12-3 or TRBV12-4 and TRBJ2-7; D might be TRBD1 (5 bases). V was clipped by 8 bases and J by 4 bases, with 15 bases between them. CDR3 length: 13 residues. The CDR3 spells CASSSGQMYEQYF. Here the CDR3 DNA reads TGTGCCAGCTCGTCAGGGCAGATGTACGAGCAGTACTTC.

Only one count was recorded for this clone. The chain links TRBV27 to TRBJ2-7; no firm D call. The ends were cut back, 5 bases at V and 3 bases at J, with 14 bases in the middle. The CDR3 is 14 residues long. Germline CDR1 reads MNHEY; CDR2 reads SMNVEV (reference sequence). The CDR3 loop is CASSPWAEGYEQYF. The CDR3 DNA reads as TGTGCCAGCAGTCCCTGGGCAGAAGGCTACGAGCAGTACTTC.

V usage is TRBV27 and J usage is TRBJ1-5; a weak D match, TRBD1 (6 bases). Trimming shortened V by 5 bases and J by 0 bases, and 11 bases separated the two germline ends. Germline-derived CDR1 and CDR2 are MNHEY and SMNVEV (reference sequence). The CDR3 runs 15 residues. CDR3 residues: CASSDRWGSNQPQHF. The CDR3 nucleotides read TGTGCCAGCAGTGACAGGTGGGGTAGCAATCAGCCCCAGCATTTT.

The genes are TRBV7-9 and TRBJ2-7; TRBD1 matches at 9 bases. Trimming took 4 bases from V and 2 from J; bases not matched to a gene: 6. Germline V gene data show CDR1 as SEHNR and CDR2 as FQNEAQ (reference sequence). CDR3 length: 15 amino acids. The CDR3 loop is CASSSPGQGPYEQYF. The CDR3 DNA reads TGTGCCAGCAGCTCACCGGGACAGGGTCCCTACGAGCAGTACTTC.

This clone was picked up a small number of times. This chain uses TRBV7-9 with TRBJ2-2; 15 nucleotides line up with TRBD2. The CDR3 length is 18 residues. V shed 5 bases and J 6 bases; nucleotides not matched to a gene: 10. Germline loops: CDR1 SEHNR, CDR2 FQNEAQ (reference sequence). CDR3 in amino acids: CASSLLPGLAGGAGELFF. The CDR3 DNA is TGTGCCAGCAGCCTCCTTCCGGGACTAGCGGGAGGTGCCGGGGAGCTGTTTTTT.

This clone came up a few times. V gene TRBV9 combines with J gene TRBJ2-2, with 11 bases fitting TRBD2. The V gene end was trimmed by 0 bases and the J gene end by 5 bases; junction bases not matched to a gene: 9. The CDR3 has 18 amino acids. Germline lookup yields CDR1 SGDLS and CDR2 YYNGEE. The CDR3 coding sequence is TGTGCCAGCAGCGTAGTAGTTAGCGGGAGGGCTAGGACCGGGGAGCTGTTTTTT. It specifies CASSVVVSGRARTGELFF.

The CDR3 DNA follows: TGTGCCAGCAGCTTATCTAGCGGGAGTTCCTACGAGCAGTACTTC. Translated, it gives CASSLSSGSSYEQYF. The chain carries TRBV7-6 and TRBJ2-7, with 10 bases matching TRBD2. Germline lookup yields CDR1 SGHVS and CDR2 FNYEAQ. The CDR3 is 15 residues long. The ends lost 2 bases at V and 1 base at J; junction bases unmatched: 2.

Worth noting for this clone: One end of the junction does not line up with germline, which may come from a read error. The sample has other DNA sequences that encode this CDR3 too. V is TRBV7-7 and J is TRBJ2-1; perhaps TRBD2 as D (5 bases). The CDR3 sequence is 14 residues long. In germline, CDR1 is SSHAT, CDR2 FNYEAQ (reference sequence). CDR3 loop: CASSLALTGNEQFF. For the CDR3, the DNA is TGTGCTAGCAGCTTAGCGTTGACTGGCAATGAGCAGTTCTTC.

CDR3 sequence (DNA): TGTGCCAGCAGCGCCTACAGGATTGGCACTGAAGCTTTCTTT. It is translated as CASSAYRIGTEAFF. This rearrangement joins TRBV7-2 to TRBJ1-1; weak D call: TRBD1 (5 bases). This CDR3 comprises 14 residues. From germline, CDR1 is SGHTA and CDR2 FQGNSA. V lost 5 bases to trimming and J lost 4 bases, with 14 bases between them. Filled out from reference TRBV7-2 and TRBJ1-1, the complete variable domain reads GAGVSQSPSNKVTEKGKDVELRCDPISGHTALYWYRQSLGQGLEFLIYFQGNSAPDKSGLPSDRFSAERTGGSVSTLTIQRTQQEDSAVYLCASSAYRIGTEAFFGQGTRLTVV.

This clone was counted once. This chain connects TRBV19 to TRBJ2-3; 9 bases are shared with TRBD2. V lost 8 bases and J lost 6; bases outside the gene matches: 12. The germline gives CDR1 LNHDA, CDR2 SQIVND (reference sequence). The CDR3 spans 15 residues. CDR3 amino acids: CASQRLAVQSDTQYF. The DNA for the CDR3 is TGTGCCAGTCAGAGACTAGCGGTACAGTCCGATACGCAGTATTTT. Full variable domain (remainder filled in from reference TRBV19 and TRBJ2-3): DGGITQSPKYLFRKEGQNVTLSCEQNLNHDAMYWYRQDPGQGLRLIYYSQIVNDFQKGDIAEGYSVSREKKESFPLTVTSAQKNPTAFYLCASQRLAVQSDTQYFGPGTRLTVL.

The genes are TRBV5-4 and TRBJ2-2, with TRBD2 matching 7 bases. The CDR3 consists of 15 residues. V shed 1 base and J 1 base; nucleotides not matched to a gene: 1. Germline V gene sequence: CDR1 SGHNT, CDR2 YYREEE (reference sequence). The CDR3: CASSLIAGNTGELFF. The CDR3 DNA reads as TGTGCCAGCAGCTTGATAGCGGGGAACACCGGGGAGCTGTTTTTT.

The chain recombines TRBV19 with TRBJ2-1; 9 bases are shared with TRBD2. The CDR3 contains 17 residues. After removal of 0 bases from V and 7 bases from J, the junction contained 10 bases not matched to a gene. CDR1 and CDR2 from the germline V gene are LNHDA and SQIVND (reference sequence). DNA for the CDR3: TGTGCCAGTAGTATAGATGTGGCGGGAGGGCCTCTAAATGAGCAGTTCTTC. As protein: CASSIDVAGGPLNEQFF. The full variable domain, in which reference TRBV19 and TRBJ2-1 provide the parts outside the CDR3, is DGGITQSPKYLFRKEGQNVTLSCEQNLNHDAMYWYRQDPGQGLRLIYYSQIVNDFQKGDIAEGYSVSREKKESFPLTVTSAQKNPTAFYLCASSIDVAGGPLNEQFFGPGTRLTVL.